Listed below are T cell receptor beta chains from one sample, sequenced in a study of PD-1 blockade in classical Hodgkin lymphoma. Sequenced by immunoSEQ multiplex PCR; TCRdb stores in-frame clones only, minus some. Here the sample spans approximately 24,000 clones, around 84% being singletons. The sample in question was peripheral blood mononuclear cells (PBMCs), obtained before the fourth cycle of nivolumab. These receptors were obtained from a human donor with classical Hodgkin lymphoma. The CDR3 runs from the conserved cysteine through the conserved F or W. D genes are given only for firm matches. Clone size, where shown, is once, few, many, or a class for clones that have expanded.

v_call,d_call,j_call,clone_size,cdr3_nt,cdr3_aa
TRBV2,TRBD2,TRBJ2-2,few,TGTGCCAGCGGGCGGGAGGGCCGGGTCGGGGAGCTGTTTTTT,CASGREGRVGELFF
TRBV5-5,.,TRBJ2-1,.,TGTGCCAGCACCCAGGGACAAACATCCTACAATGAGCAGTTCTTC,CASTQGQTSYNEQFF
TRBV7-9,.,TRBJ2-2,.,TGTGCCAGCAGCTTAGGGTTAGCGTTGACCGGGGAGCTGTTTTTT,CASSLGLALTGELFF
TRBV4-2,.,TRBJ1-1,.,TGTGCCAGCAGCCGCCGCGGGGCGGACACTGAAGCTTTCTTT,CASSRRGADTEAFF
TRBV13,TRBD2,TRBJ2-5,once,TGTGCCAGCAGCTTAGGCCTGAGCGGGAGCGCGGAGACCCAGTACTTC,CASSLGLSGSAETQYF
TRBV15,.,TRBJ2-3,.,TGTGCCACCTCTCTACGGGGCTTTAGCACAGATACGCAGTATTTT,CATSLRGFSTDTQYF
TRBV18,TRBD1,TRBJ1-2,.,TGTGCCAGCTCATCCGAGGGGGCAAGTAACTATGGCTACACCTTC,CASSSEGASNYGYTF
TRBV5-1,TRBD1,TRBJ1-3,.,TGCGCCAGCAGTGGGACAGGGACTGGAAACACCATATATTTT,CASSGTGTGNTIYF
TRBV7-9,.,TRBJ2-7,.,TGTGCCAGCAGCGCACAGGTCTCCTACGAGCAGTACTTC,CASSAQVSYEQYF
TRBV28,TRBD1,TRBJ2-1,.,TGTGCCAGCAGTTTGGGGACAGCCCTCTCCTACAATGAGCAGTTCTTC,CASSLGTALSYNEQFF
TRBV14,.,TRBJ2-7,few,TGTGCCACCAGCCAATATCCTCGGGGCCCCTACGAGCAGTACTTC,CATSQYPRGPYEQYF
TRBV7-2,.,TRBJ1-2,.,TGTGCCAGCAACTCTGACAGGCTAGGCGGCTACACCTTC,CASNSDRLGGYTF
TRBV19,.,TRBJ1-5,.,TGTGCCAGTAGTATAGGTGGACCCCACAGGCAGCCCCAGCATTTT,CASSIGGPHRQPQHF
TRBV9,TRBD1,TRBJ2-7,.,TGTGCCAGCAGCGTAGGGGACAGTTGGTACTACGAGCAGTACTTC,CASSVGDSWYYEQYF
TRBV7-9,TRBD2,TRBJ2-5,once,TGTGCCAGCAGCCCGACAGAGCGGGGGGCCCAAGAGACCCAGTACTTC,CASSPTERGAQETQYF
TRBV14,TRBD1,TRBJ2-6,.,TGTGCCAGCAGCCGAGCCAGGGGGCCTGGGGCCAACGTCCTGACTTTC,CASSRARGPGANVLTF